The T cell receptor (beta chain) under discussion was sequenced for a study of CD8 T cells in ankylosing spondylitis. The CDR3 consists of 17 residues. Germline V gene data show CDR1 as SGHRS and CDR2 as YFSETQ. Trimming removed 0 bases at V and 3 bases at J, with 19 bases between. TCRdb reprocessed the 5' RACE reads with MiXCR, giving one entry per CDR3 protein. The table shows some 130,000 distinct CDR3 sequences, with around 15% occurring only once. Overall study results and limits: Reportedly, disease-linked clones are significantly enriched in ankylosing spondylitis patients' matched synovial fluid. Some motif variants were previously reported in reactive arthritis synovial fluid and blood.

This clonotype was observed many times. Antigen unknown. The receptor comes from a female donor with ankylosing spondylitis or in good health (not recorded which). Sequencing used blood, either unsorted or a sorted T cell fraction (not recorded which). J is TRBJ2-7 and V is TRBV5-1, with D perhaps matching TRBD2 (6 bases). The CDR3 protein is CASSLDGGQGGSYEQYF. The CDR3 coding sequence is TGCGCCAGCAGCTTGGATGGTGGGCAGGGAGGAAGCTACGAGCAGTACTTC. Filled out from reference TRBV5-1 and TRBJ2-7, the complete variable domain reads KAGVTQTPRYLIKTRGQQVTLSCSPISGHRSVSWYQQTPGQGLQFLFEYFSETQRNKGNFPGRFSGRQFSNSRSEMNVSTLELGDSALYLCASSLDGGQGGSYEQYFGPGTRLTVT.